Sequencing of this TCR beta chain was carried out in a study of blood T cell repertoires in COVID-19. Study details: Sources were T cells, B-cell-depleted T cells, or PBMCs; the material itself was cDNA or gDNA.

Measured with immunoSEQ multiplex PCR; TCRdb has only the in-frame clones, and not every one. The repertoire holds 200,000 to 300,000 clones, 80% to 90% seen once, with about 1.6% in the top ten. V shed 4 bases and J 3 bases; nucleotides not matched to a gene: 6. This CDR3 spans 15 amino acids. CDR1 is SGDLS, CDR2 YYNGEE, per germline. The TCR originated in a woman aged 40 to 55 who had recovered from COVID-19. Sequencing used peripheral blood. This chain joins TRBV9 and TRBJ1-1; TRBD1 matches 10 bases. For the CDR3, the DNA is TGTGCCAGCAGCCCCCGACAGGGGGCGTACACTGAAGCTTTCTTT. Its protein product is CASSPRQGAYTEAFF.